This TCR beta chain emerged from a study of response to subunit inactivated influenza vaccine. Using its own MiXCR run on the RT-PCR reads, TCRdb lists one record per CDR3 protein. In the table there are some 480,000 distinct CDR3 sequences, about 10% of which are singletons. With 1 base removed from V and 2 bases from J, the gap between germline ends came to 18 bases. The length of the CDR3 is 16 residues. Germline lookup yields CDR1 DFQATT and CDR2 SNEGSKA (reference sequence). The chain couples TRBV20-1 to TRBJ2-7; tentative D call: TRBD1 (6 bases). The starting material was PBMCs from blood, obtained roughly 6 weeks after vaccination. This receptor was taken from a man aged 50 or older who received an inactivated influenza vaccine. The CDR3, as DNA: TGCAGTGCTAGAGGACTACAGGGCCCCTCTGCCTACGAGCAGTACTTC. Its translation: CSARGLQGPSAYEQYF.